One and the same sample provided the 25 T cell receptor beta chains below, sequenced in a study of OX40 agonist ivuxolimab in advanced cancers. Sequencing was performed with immunoSEQ multiplex PCR; in TCRdb, only in-frame clones are kept and a portion is missing. The sample holds roughly 66,000 clones, more than 75% seen once. This material consisted of CD4+ or CD8+ T cells sorted from blood, taken in a trial of the OX40 agonist ivuxolimab. Receptors were obtained from an adult with an advanced solid tumor such as melanoma, head and neck, liver or kidney cancer.

This clone was picked up one time. The chain carries TRBV27 and TRBJ2-7, with D tentatively TRBD1 (6 bases). CDR1 is MNHEY, CDR2 SMNVEV, per germline (reference sequence). The CDR3 runs 14 residues. Trimming removed 3 bases from V and 2 bases from J, with 11 bases in between. CDR3 nucleotides: TGTGCCAGCAGTTTCAGGGGTAGGGCCTACGAGCAGTACTTC. This gives the protein CASSFRGRAYEQYF.

J is TRBJ1-1 and V is TRBV28; perhaps TRBD1 as D (6 bases). This CDR3 has 11 residues. Trimming removed 7 bases at V and 7 bases at J, with 10 bases between. Germline-derived CDR1 and CDR2 are MDHEN and SYDVKM. The CDR3 reads CASNQGIEAFF. The CDR3 nucleotides are TGTGCCAGCAATCAGGGGATTGAAGCTTTCTTT.

This clone has only one observation. The chain has TRBV7-8 and TRBJ1-2, with D perhaps TRBD1 (6 bases). CDR1 is SGHVS and CDR2 is FQNEAQ in the germline V gene. The CDR3 covers 14 residues. The V gene lost 5 bases and the J gene lost 1 base, with 11 bases spanning the gap. This CDR3 reads CASSVGHFNYGYTF. The CDR3 nucleotides are TGTGCCAGCAGCGTGGGACACTTTAACTATGGCTACACCTTC.

The CDR3 loop reads CASSLLVTSVSYEQYF. The CDR3 DNA is TGCGCCAGCAGCCTCCTAGTGACTAGCGTTTCCTACGAGCAGTACTTC. The genes are TRBV4-3 and TRBJ2-7; 8 positions agree with TRBD2. CDR1 is LGHNA, CDR2 YSLEER, per germline. V lost 4 bases to trimming and J lost 1 base; unmatched junction nucleotides: 9. The length of the CDR3 is 16 residues.

The gene calls are TRBV2 and TRBJ2-6, with TRBD2 as a possible D gene (6 bases). Trimming removed 6 bases at V and 1 base at J, with 13 bases between. CDR1 and CDR2 (germline): SNHLY, FYNNEI. This CDR3 contains 16 residues. Written as DNA, the CDR3 is TGTGCCAGCAGCGGGGGTGTTAATTCTGGGGCCAACGTCCTGACTTTC. Its protein product is CASSGGVNSGANVLTF.

The genes are TRBV4-1 and TRBJ1-2; the D gene is possibly TRBD1 (5 bases). The CDR3 has 15 residues. CDR1 MGHRA and CDR2 YSYEKL come from the germline V gene. V gave up 0 bases and J gave up 2 bases, with 10 bases separating them. The CDR3 sequence: CASSQDARGNYGYTF. DNA for the CDR3: TGCGCCAGCAGCCAAGACGCGCGGGGGAACTATGGCTACACCTTC.

The count of this clone is one. The chain uses TRBV2 and TRBJ1-3, with D tentatively TRBD1 (5 bases). The CDR3 sequence is 14 residues long. The germline gives CDR1 SNHLY, CDR2 FYNNEI. V shed 6 bases and J shed 4 bases, with 13 bases lying between them. This chain's CDR3 is CASRAGTGGNTIYF. The CDR3 nucleotides are TGTGCCAGCAGAGCCGGGACGGGAGGAAACACCATATATTTT.

This chain links TRBV9 with TRBJ2-3, with 7 bases that match TRBD1. Losses at the gene ends were 1 base for V and 2 bases for J; bases not matched to a gene: 4. CDR1 SGDLS and CDR2 YYNGEE come from the germline V gene. This CDR3 region has 15 residues. The CDR3 coding sequence is TGTGCCAGCAGCGTACAGGGGGTGGTCACAGATACGCAGTATTTT. The encoded protein is CASSVQGVVTDTQYF.

V gene TRBV2 combines with J gene TRBJ2-7; 8 positions match TRBD2. There are 13 residues in the CDR3. Germline V CDR1 and CDR2: SNHLY, FYNNEI. Trimming cost V 10 bases and J 3 bases; bases outside gene matches: 8. The CDR3 reads CATGLAHIYEQYF. CDR3 sequence (DNA): TGTGCCACCGGACTAGCTCACATCTACGAGCAGTACTTC. Full variable domain (outside the CDR3, taken from reference TRBV2 and TRBJ2-7): EPEVTQTPSHQVTQMGQEVILRCVPISNHLYFYWYRQILGQKVEFLVSFYNNEISEKSEIFDDQFSVERPDGSNFTLKIRSTKLEDSAMYFCATGLAHIYEQYFGPGTRLTVT.

This clone was detected only a few times. The chain carries TRBV19 and TRBJ2-1; 14 bases match TRBD2. CDR1 is LNHDA, CDR2 SQIVND, per germline (reference sequence). Trimming at V came to 6 bases and at J to 7 bases, leaving 5 bases not matched to a gene. This CDR3 has 15 residues. This chain's CDR3 is CASRLGTSGRNEQFF. CDR3 nucleotides: TGTGCCAGTAGACTCGGGACTAGCGGGAGAAATGAGCAGTTCTTC.

The V call is TRBV6-1, the J call TRBJ1-2, with 8 bases identical to TRBD1. J lost 2 bases, V lost 6 bases, and 8 bases had no gene match. This CDR3 has 15 amino acids. CDR1 MNHNS and CDR2 SASEGT come from the germline V gene. CDR3 bases: TGTGCCAGCAGGGGAGACAGGGGCGGAAACTATGGCTACACCTTC. Translated, it gives CASRGDRGGNYGYTF.

This chain connects TRBV9 to TRBJ2-7; TRBD2 might be the D (5 bases). Trimming left V 0 bases short and J 7 bases short, with 17 bases between. CDR1 is SGDLS and CDR2 is YYNGEE in the germline V gene. This CDR3 has 15 residues. CDR3 sequence reads: CASSVASSRRGEQYF. DNA of the CDR3: TGTGCCAGCAGCGTAGCTAGCTCCCGGAGAGGGGAGCAGTACTTC.

The chain links TRBV27 to TRBJ1-5, with a weak D call TRBD1 (5 bases). This CDR3 region has 14 residues. Trimming cost V 4 bases and J 0 bases, with 7 bases left between them. Germline CDR1 reads MNHEY; CDR2 reads SMNVEV (reference sequence). As DNA, the CDR3 is TGTGCCAGCAGTTCGGGGGGTAGCAATCAGCCCCAGCATTTT. This sequence encodes CASSSGGSNQPQHF.

The gene calls are TRBV2 and TRBJ1-1, with no clear D. CDR1 SNHLY and CDR2 FYNNEI come from the germline V gene. Trimming took off 3 bases at V and 4 bases at J, with 9 bases between the two ends. There are 13 residues in the CDR3. For the CDR3, the DNA is TGTGCCAGCAGTGATGAGGTGGGCACTGAAGCTTTCTTT. This gives the protein CASSDEVGTEAFF.

The chain combines TRBV19 with TRBJ2-5; no clear D gene. Germline V gives CDR1 LNHDA, CDR2 SQIVND (reference sequence). The CDR3 runs to 14 residues. Trimming shortened V by 7 bases and J by 0 bases, and 12 bases separated the two germline ends. The CDR3 coding sequence is TGTGCCAGTAATTCCCCGGGCTACCAAGAGACCCAGTACTTC. It yields the protein CASNSPGYQETQYF.

This clone was counted a single time. The rearrangement links TRBV10-1 to TRBJ2-5; 8 bases line up with TRBD2. This CDR3 region has 14 residues. V lost 2 bases and J lost 5; bases outside the gene matches: 4. Looked up from germline, CDR1 is WNHNN and CDR2 is SYGVQD (reference sequence). CDR3 residues: CASSERGGRETQYF. CDR3 DNA: TGCGCCAGCAGTGAGCGGGGGGGCCGGGAGACCCAGTACTTC.

The chain carries TRBV29-1 and TRBJ2-5; 7 bases map to TRBD2. Looked up from germline, CDR1 is SQVTM and CDR2 is ANQGSEA. The CDR3 runs 13 residues. V trimming: 5 bases; J trimming: 2 bases; junction bases outside the gene matches: 5. Here the CDR3 DNA reads TGCAGCGTTTACCTAGCGGATCAAGAGACCCAGTACTTC. Protein: CSVYLADQETQYF.

V usage is TRBV5-1 and J usage is TRBJ2-6; no clear D. Germline assignment: CDR1 SGHRS and CDR2 YFSETQ. This CDR3 contains 14 residues. V was cut by 0 bases and J by 2 bases, with 3 bases left in between. CDR3 DNA sequence: TGCGCCAGCAGCTTGGGGGCTGGGGCCAACGTCCTGACTTTC. Translation gives CASSLGAGANVLTF.

At least ten counts were recorded for this clone. The rearrangement uses TRBV7-9 and TRBJ1-3; D perhaps matches TRBD1 (5 bases). Trimming stripped 3 bases from V and 2 bases from J, with 11 bases between. This CDR3 is built from 15 residues. CDR1 SEHNR and CDR2 FQNEAQ come from the germline V gene (reference sequence). CDR3 in amino acids: CASSFWTSTGNTIYF. CDR3 in DNA: TGTGCCAGCAGCTTTTGGACATCAACTGGAAACACCATATATTTT. Looking up the rest from reference TRBV7-9 and TRBJ1-3 gives the full variable domain: DTGVSQNPRHKITKRGQNVTFRCDPISEHNRLYWYRQTLGQGPEFLTYFQNEAQLEKSRLLSDRFSAERPKGSFSTLEIQRTEQGDSAMYLCASSFWTSTGNTIYFGEGSWLTVV.

V gene TRBV9 combines with J gene TRBJ2-5, with 9 positions matching TRBD1. This CDR3 has 16 amino acids. Germline V gives CDR1 SGDLS, CDR2 YYNGEE. Losses at the gene ends were 2 bases for V and 2 bases for J; bases not matched to a gene: 7. Here the CDR3 DNA reads TGTGCCAGCAGCGTGTCGGGACAGGGTGGTCAAGAGACCCAGTACTTC. It translates to CASSVSGQGGQETQYF.

The V gene is TRBV15, the J gene TRBJ2-7; no definite D call. The CDR3 runs to 16 residues. From germline, CDR1 is LNHNV and CDR2 YYDKDF (reference sequence). V lost 0 bases and J 0 bases, leaving 12 bases between the germline ends. CDR3 residues: CATSRDPTKSSYEQYV. For the CDR3, the DNA is TGTGCCACCAGCAGAGACCCCACGAAGAGCTCCTACGAGCAGTACGTC.

The chain employs TRBV27 and TRBJ2-7, with a weak D call TRBD1 (5 bases). The CDR3 is 15 residues long. The V gene's germline CDR1 is MNHEY and CDR2 SMNVEV (reference sequence). The V end was cut by 7 bases, the J end by 4 bases, with 20 bases between. The CDR3 protein is CASKVKGAGSYEQYF. CDR3 DNA: TGTGCCAGCAAGGTTAAAGGGGCAGGGTCGTACGAGCAGTACTTC.

The genes are TRBV11-2 and TRBJ1-1, with no clear D. Trimming removed 3 bases from V and 3 bases from J, with 11 bases in between. Looked up from germline, CDR1 is SGHAT and CDR2 is FQNNGV. CDR3 length: 14 amino acids. CDR3 in amino acids: CASSFGRTYTEAFF. In nucleotides, the CDR3 is TGTGCCAGCAGCTTCGGACGCACGTACACTGAAGCTTTCTTT.

This clone was seen more than once but under ten times. The V call is TRBV28, the J call TRBJ1-3, with no clear D. The CDR3 totals 14 residues. The germline gives CDR1 MDHEN, CDR2 SYDVKM. The CDR3 is CAVNRPGSGNTIYF. In DNA form, the CDR3 reads TGTGCAGTAAATAGACCAGGTTCTGGAAACACCATATATTTT.

The chain combines TRBV7-2 with TRBJ2-3, with a weak D call TRBD1 (5 bases). This CDR3 has 14 residues. V gave up 1 base and J gave up 3 bases, with 8 bases separating them. From germline, CDR1 is SGHTA and CDR2 FQGNSA. CDR3 sequence: CASSLVPGTDTQYF. CDR3 nucleotide sequence: TGTGCCAGCAGCTTAGTGCCAGGGACAGATACGCAGTATTTT.